The 24 T cell receptor beta chains in this list originate from one sample, sequenced in a study of blood T cell repertoires in COVID-19. Only in-frame clones appear in the TCRdb table, and some are missing; sequencing was by immunoSEQ multiplex PCR. The repertoire holds more than 250,000 clones, with around 86% as singletons. Sequencing input: peripheral blood. These receptors all come from a man aged 45-65 years with active or convalescent COVID-19.

The V call is TRBV10-3, the J call TRBJ2-1; D perhaps matches TRBD2 (6 bases). V lost 6 bases to trimming and J lost 6 bases, with 12 bases between them. CDR3 length equals 13 residues. The germline CDR1 and CDR2 sequences are ENHRY and SYGVKD. This chain's CDR3 is CAIRAGPSNEQFF. The CDR3 coding sequence is TGTGCCATCAGGGCGGGGCCCTCCAATGAGCAGTTCTTC.

This sequence joins TRBV19 and TRBJ1-2; 8 bases map to TRBD1. The V gene's germline CDR1 is LNHDA and CDR2 SQIVND (reference sequence). The CDR3 runs 16 residues. Trimming at V came to 0 bases and at J to 4 bases, leaving 7 bases not matched to a gene. The CDR3 sequence is CASSIDSRGRGYGYTF. The CDR3 nucleotides read TGTGCCAGTAGTATAGACTCCAGGGGGCGCGGCTATGGCTACACCTTC.

The V call is TRBV6-1, the J call TRBJ2-1, with D perhaps TRBD2 (6 bases). This CDR3 is 12 amino acids long. Germline assignment: CDR1 MNHNS and CDR2 SASEGT. Trimming left V 3 bases short and J 7 bases short, with 7 bases between. The CDR3 bases are TGTGCCAGCAGTGATCGGGAGAATGAGCAGTTCTTC. This sequence encodes CASSDRENEQFF.

The V call is TRBV5-4, the J call TRBJ1-2, with 10 positions matching TRBD1. The CDR3 has 15 amino acids. Germline CDR1 SGHNT, CDR2 YYREEE (reference sequence). Losses at the gene ends were 4 bases for V and 2 bases for J; bases not matched to a gene: 5. CDR3 residues: CASSIGTGANYGYTF. Here the CDR3 DNA reads TGTGCCAGCAGCATAGGGACAGGGGCCAACTATGGCTACACCTTC. The whole variable domain, remainder taken from reference TRBV5-4 and TRBJ1-2, is ETGVTQSPTHLIKTRGQQVTLRCSSQSGHNTVSWYQQALGQGPQFIFQYYREEENGRGNFPPRFSGLQFPNYSSELNVNALELDDSALYLCASSIGTGANYGYTFGSGTRLTVV.

In regard to this clone: Distinct nucleotide sequences in the sample also encode this CDR3. The chain has TRBV11-2 and TRBJ1-1; 8 nucleotides align to TRBD1. Looked up from germline, CDR1 is SGHAT and CDR2 is FQNNGV. Germline trimming cut 6 bases from V and 2 bases from J; bases unmatched to any gene: 14. The CDR3 consists of 17 residues. CDR3 DNA: TGTGCCAGCAGTCCAGGGACAGGATATACCCTTAACACTGAAGCTTTCTTT. Translated: CASSPGTGYTLNTEAFF.

This chain links TRBV18 with TRBJ2-7, with D possibly matching TRBD1 (5 bases). CDR1 KGHSH and CDR2 LQKENI come from the germline V gene. The CDR3 loop spans 15 amino acids. Trimming cost V 0 bases and J 3 bases, with 12 bases left between them. CDR3 sequence: CASSPPGQKGYEQYF. For the CDR3, the DNA is TGTGCCAGCTCACCACCGGGGCAGAAAGGCTACGAGCAGTACTTC. The full variable domain, with the rest looked up from reference TRBV18 and TRBJ2-7, is NAGVMQNPRHLVRRRGQEARLRCSPMKGHSHVYWYRQLPEEGLKFMVYLQKENIIDESGMPKERFSAEFPKEGPSILRIQQVVRGDSAAYFCASSPPGQKGYEQYFGPGTRLTVT.

The V call is TRBV30, the J call TRBJ2-6, with a possible D match to TRBD2 (6 bases). Germline V gene sequence: CDR1 GTSNPN, CDR2 SVGIG (reference sequence). This CDR3 region has 14 residues. V was pared by 4 bases and J by 4 bases, with 11 bases between. The DNA of the CDR3 is TGTGCCTGGAAAGCTAGCGCAGGGGCCAACGTCCTGACTTTC. It is translated as CAWKASAGANVLTF.

The chain links TRBV30 to TRBJ2-2, with D possibly matching TRBD2 (5 bases). The CDR3 runs to 14 residues. The germline CDR1 and CDR2 sequences are GTSNPN and SVGIG (reference sequence). V lost 0 bases, J lost 3 bases, and 8 bases lay in between. The CDR3 protein is CAWSVGRDTGELFF. The CDR3 coding sequence is TGTGCCTGGAGTGTTGGGAGAGACACCGGGGAGCTGTTTTTT.

The chain carries TRBV5-3 and TRBJ2-3; 9 bases align to TRBD2. TRBV5-3 is an ORF, and what it does is uncertain. V dropped 0 bases and J dropped 0; count of bases not matched to a gene: 11. The CDR3 covers 19 residues. The CDR3: CARSLDRAGGGWSTDTQYF. CDR3 DNA: TGTGCCAGAAGCTTGGATCGAGCGGGGGGCGGGTGGAGCACAGATACGCAGTATTTT.

This clone showed up just once. This chain uses TRBV5-6 with TRBJ2-1, with D uncertain. This CDR3 contains 13 residues. CDR1 is SGHDT and CDR2 is YYEEEE in the germline V gene. The V end was cut by 0 bases, the J end by 9 bases, with 10 bases between. As DNA, the CDR3 is TGTGCCAGCAGCTTGGGATATCTAAGTGAGCAGTTCTTC. Residues: CASSLGYLSEQFF.

This clone is a singleton in its sample. This chain's CDR3 is CASSKQGWQVGNQPQHF. The CDR3 bases are TGTGCCAGCAGTAAACAGGGGTGGCAGGTCGGGAATCAGCCCCAGCATTTT. V usage is TRBV7-3 and J usage is TRBJ1-5; TRBD1 matches at 7 bases. The germline V gene has CDR1 SGHTA and CDR2 FQGTGA. The CDR3 covers 17 residues. V lost 6 bases and J lost 4; bases outside the gene matches: 15.

The rearrangement uses TRBV2 and TRBJ2-3; D gene ambiguous. From germline, CDR1 is SNHLY and CDR2 FYNNEI. The CDR3 has 16 amino acids. Trimming left V 7 bases short and J 2 bases short, with 19 bases between. The CDR3 DNA reads as TGTGCCAGCAAGAAGTGGGCAGGCCAGCTCACAGATACGCAGTATTTT. Its protein is CASKKWAGQLTDTQYF.

This chain links TRBV30 with TRBJ2-7; 8 nucleotides agree with TRBD1. The CDR3 consists of 17 residues. V shed 0 bases and J 1 base; nucleotides not matched to a gene: 11. Germline V gene sequence: CDR1 GTSNPN, CDR2 SVGIG (reference sequence). The CDR3 region has the DNA TGTGCCTGGAGTGTCCAATCCCTGGACAGGGATTCCTACGAGCAGTACTTC. The encoded protein is CAWSVQSLDRDSYEQYF.

The V gene is TRBV6-2 or TRBV6-3, the J gene TRBJ1-2, with TRBD1 matching over 7 bases. This CDR3 is 11 amino acids long. V lost 6 bases and J lost 11; bases outside the gene matches: 6. Germline CDR1 is MNHEY and CDR2 is SVGEGT. CDR3 sequence: CASSRQGPYTF. The CDR3 region has the DNA TGTGCCAGCAGCCGACAGGGTCCGTACACCTTC.

The V and J genes are TRBV6-5 and TRBJ2-7; D remains ambiguous. Germline lookup yields CDR1 MNHEY and CDR2 SVGAGI. Trimming took 0 bases from V and 3 from J, leaving 9 bases between them. The CDR3 is made up of 14 amino acids. CDR3 in amino acids: CASSYSYRNYEQYF. CDR3 coding DNA: TGTGCCAGCAGTTACTCTTACAGAAACTACGAGCAGTACTTC.

Only one count was recorded for this clone. The chain links TRBV6-2 or TRBV6-3 to TRBJ1-4; maybe TRBD1 (5 bases). The germline V gene encodes CDR1 MNHEY and CDR2 SVGEGT. CDR3 length: 16 amino acids. Trimming took 0 bases from V and 1 from J, leaving 9 bases between them. The CDR3 DNA reads TGTGCCAGCAGTTACTCGACGGGGGTAACTAATGAAAAACTGTTTTTT. This encodes CASSYSTGVTNEKLFF.

The chain employs TRBV4-3 and TRBJ1-1, with TRBD1 matching 9 bases. Germline CDR1 LGHNA, CDR2 YSLEER. The J segment lost 1 base and the V segment lost 6 bases, leaving 3 bases of the junction unmatched. This CDR3 is 14 amino acids long. CDR3 nucleotides: TGCGCCAGCAGTTTACAGGGGGCGAACACTGAAGCTTTCTTT. It translates to CASSLQGANTEAFF.

V and J are TRBV28 and TRBJ1-3; D is unresolved. The CDR3 extends over 14 amino acids. CDR1 is MDHEN and CDR2 is SYDVKM in the germline V gene. Between the trimmed V and J ends, which lost 5 bases and 0 bases, there was a span of 8 bases. Here the CDR3 DNA reads TGTGCCAGCAGTCCTACGCTCTCTGGAAACACCATATATTTT. Its protein product is CASSPTLSGNTIYF.

The table lists this clone with a few counts. The chain uses TRBV11-2 and TRBJ2-1; TRBD2 might be the D (6 bases). Germline loops: CDR1 SGHAT, CDR2 FQNNGV. Trimming removed 5 bases at V and 4 bases at J, with 15 bases between. There are 15 residues in the CDR3. In DNA, the CDR3 is TGTGCCAGCAGCGACCCGGGTCGGGGGTACAATGAGCAGTTCTTC. As protein: CASSDPGRGYNEQFF. The entire variable domain, with the rest obtained from reference TRBV11-2 and TRBJ2-1, is as follows: EAGVAQSPRYKIIEKRQSVAFWCNPISGHATLYWYQQILGQGPKLLIQFQNNGVVDDSQLPKDRFSAERLKGVDSTLKIQPAKLEDSAVYLCASSDPGRGYNEQFFGPGTRLTVL.

The V gene is TRBV30, the J gene TRBJ1-6, with 7 bases identical to TRBD1. Germline trimming cut 7 bases from V and 7 bases from J; bases unmatched to any gene: 10. This CDR3 has 14 residues. Germline CDR1 GTSNPN, CDR2 SVGIG (reference sequence). The CDR3 sequence is CALYRQGSNSPLHF. Written as DNA, the CDR3 is TGTGCCTTATATCGACAGGGATCGAATTCACCCCTCCACTTT.

The chain recombines TRBV15 with TRBJ1-4, with D hard to call. CDR3 size: 14 residues. Germline values: CDR1 LNHNV, CDR2 YYDKDF (reference sequence). Trimming pared 0 bases from V and 10 bases from J, leaving 12 bases between. CDR3 DNA: TGTGCCACCAGCAGAGATCCGGGTATCGGAAAACTGTTTTTT. Translating it yields CATSRDPGIGKLFF.

The chain links TRBV11-3 to TRBJ2-1; 7 nucleotides agree with TRBD1. CDR1 and CDR2 from the germline V gene are SGHNT and YENEEA. This CDR3 region has 14 residues. Trimming removed 4 bases from V and 1 base from J; junction bases left unmatched: 1. CDR3 protein: CASSSGQSYNEQFF. The CDR3 coding sequence is TGTGCCAGCAGCTCGGGACAGTCCTACAATGAGCAGTTCTTC. Filled out from reference TRBV11-3 and TRBJ2-1, the complete variable domain reads EAGVVQSPRYKIIEKKQPVAFWCNPISGHNTLYWYLQNLGQGPELLIRYENEEAVDDSQLPKDRFSAERLKGVDSTLKIQPAELGDSAVYLCASSSGQSYNEQFFGPGTRLTVL.

The V gene is TRBV19, the J gene TRBJ1-1; tentatively, D is TRBD1 (6 bases). The CDR3 length is 13 residues. CDR1 is LNHDA, CDR2 SQIVND, per germline (reference sequence). Trimming took off 5 bases at V and 2 bases at J, with 9 bases between the two ends. This CDR3 reads CASSDRLNTEAFF. CDR3 DNA sequence: TGTGCCAGTAGTGACAGGCTCAACACTGAAGCTTTCTTT.

This chain links TRBV7-2 with TRBJ1-5; D is possibly TRBD1 (5 bases). V dropped 1 base and J dropped 4 bases, with 11 bases sitting between them. Germline V gene sequence: CDR1 SGHTA, CDR2 FQGNSA. CDR3 length: 15 amino acids. The CDR3 nucleotides are TGTGCCAGCAGCTTAGTGAACGGGGGGAATCAGCCCCAGCATTTT. Translated, it gives CASSLVNGGNQPQHF.